Below are 10 T cell receptor beta chains sequenced from a single sample in a study of cytomegalovirus exposure and HLA in healthy donors. The primer mix had 60 Vbeta and 13 Jbeta primers. Clones were sequenced by immunoSEQ multiplex PCR, and TCRdb holds only the in-frame ones, with some missing. Counted here are some 80,000 clones, 65% to 85% occurring once; the ten biggest clones make up 3% to 3.5%. The sample taken for sequencing was PBMCs. The receptors come from a man over 45 in good health and CMV-seronegative.

The chain is built from TRBV11-3 and TRBJ2-3, with 7 bases aligning to TRBD2. The J segment lost 3 bases and the V segment lost 5 bases, leaving 11 bases of the junction unmatched. CDR1 is SGHNT and CDR2 is YENEEA in the germline V gene. This CDR3 region has 16 residues. This CDR3 is CASSRGAGGGTDTQYF. The CDR3 DNA sequence: TGTGCCAGCAGCCGGGGAGCGGGCGGGGGAACAGATACGCAGTATTTT.

The rearrangement joins TRBV6-6 to TRBJ1-4, with D possibly TRBD1 on 6 matching bases. Looked up from germline, CDR1 is MNHNY and CDR2 is SVGAGI (reference sequence). The V gene lost 0 bases and the J gene lost 4 bases, with 9 bases spanning the gap. This CDR3 comprises 15 residues. Written as DNA, the CDR3 is TGTGCCAGCAGTTACTCGAGGACAGATAATGAAAAACTGTTTTTT. Amino acids: CASSYSRTDNEKLFF.

The chain has TRBV4-1 and TRBJ1-1, with TRBD1 matching over 10 bases. In germline, CDR1 is MGHRA, CDR2 YSYEKL. The CDR3 consists of 18 residues. V was clipped by 2 bases and J by 1 base; unmatched bases: 10. The CDR3 bases are TGCGCCAGCAGCCAAAACCCGGACAGGGGGACGAAGAACACTGAAGCTTTCTTT. Translating it yields CASSQNPDRGTKNTEAFF.

This clone has only a few counts. J is TRBJ2-7 and V is TRBV11-2; 11 bases fit TRBD1. J was trimmed by 6 bases and V by 6 bases; bases with no gene match: 10. Germline V CDR1 and CDR2: SGHAT, FQNNGV. This CDR3 is 15 amino acids long. The DNA for the CDR3 is TGTGCCAGCAGATTGACCGGGACAGGGGGTGCCGAGCAGTACTTC. Protein product: CASRLTGTGGAEQYF.

The chain links TRBV18 to TRBJ2-1; D not resolved. CDR1 and CDR2 from the germline V gene are KGHSH and LQKENI. V was trimmed by 2 bases and J by 5 bases, leaving 7 bases between them. The CDR3 extends over 13 amino acids. The CDR3 region has the DNA TGTGCCAGCTCACCAGAGGTTAACAATGAGCAGTTCTTC. Amino acids: CASSPEVNNEQFF.

The chain couples TRBV18 to TRBJ2-7; 10 nucleotides align to TRBD1. Trimming took 0 bases from V and 7 from J; bases not matched to a gene: 9. Germline V gene sequence: CDR1 KGHSH, CDR2 LQKENI. The CDR3 extends over 16 amino acids. In DNA, the CDR3 is TGTGCCAGCTCACCACCGAGTGGGACAGGGGCGGGGGAGCAGTACTTC. It encodes CASSPPSGTGAGEQYF.

In regard to this clone: A read error may produce the germline difference seen at one junction end. The rearrangement joins TRBV19 to TRBJ1-2; 7 nucleotides match TRBD1. Germline V gene data show CDR1 as LNHDA and CDR2 as SQIVND (reference sequence). The CDR3 totals 14 residues. CDR3 loop: CASSIGTAEYGYIF. The CDR3, as DNA: TGTGCCAGTAGTATTGGGACAGCCGAGTATGGCTACATCTTC.

V and J are TRBV30 and TRBJ1-5, with unresolved D. Germline values: CDR1 GTSNPN, CDR2 SVGIG (reference sequence). Trimming cost V 2 bases and J 3 bases, with 11 bases left between them. This CDR3 spans 14 amino acids. The CDR3 sequence is CAWSRGRPNQPQHF. CDR3 sequence (DNA): TGTGCCTGGAGTCGCGGCCGCCCCAATCAGCCCCAGCATTTT.

The chain uses TRBV7-3 and TRBJ1-2; 10 bases are a match to TRBD1. Per the germline V gene, CDR1 is SGHTA and CDR2 is FQGTGA. Trimming took 5 bases from V and 5 from J; bases not matched to a gene: 14. The CDR3 runs to 17 residues. CDR3 bases: TGTGCCAGCAGCCCGGGCCTTTCGGGACAGGGGACTTATGGCTACACCTTC. It encodes CASSPGLSGQGTYGYTF.

V usage is TRBV14 and J usage is TRBJ2-7, with unresolved D. The CDR3 loop spans 13 amino acids. Germline V gives CDR1 SGHDN, CDR2 FVKESK. The ends were cut back, 4 bases at V and 5 bases at J, with 12 bases in the middle. The CDR3 bases are TGTGCCAGCAGCCTTTTTCGGGTTCACGAGCAGTACTTC. This translates into CASSLFRVHEQYF.